This T cell receptor (beta chain) stems from a study of T cell changes during pregnancy in multiple sclerosis. Profiling relied on immunoSEQ multiplex PCR, and the TCRdb table lists in-frame clones only, not all of them. Here the sample spans 35,000 to 50,000 clones, 84% being singletons. Trimming cost V 1 base and J 1 base; bases outside gene matches: 8. Germline assignment: CDR1 MNHEY and CDR2 SMNVEV (reference sequence). The CDR3 loop spans 17 amino acids. The V gene is TRBV27, the J gene TRBJ2-7; 9 bases are a match to TRBD2. The specimen comprised CD4+ T cells from peripheral blood mononuclear cells, sampled before pregnancy. This clonotype was obtained from a female donor with multiple sclerosis, enrolled in a pregnancy study. CDR3 in amino acids: CASSLWGSGSVSYEQYF. For the CDR3, the DNA is TGTGCCAGCAGTTTATGGGGTAGCGGGAGTGTATCCTACGAGCAGTACTTC.